The 21 T cell receptor beta chains reported below all come from one sample, sequenced in a study of blood T cell repertoires in COVID-19. Measured with immunoSEQ multiplex PCR; TCRdb has only the in-frame clones, and not every one. The sample lists roughly 260,000 clones, about four fifths occurring once. The sequenced sample consisted of peripheral blood. The receptors were gathered from a young woman with acute or convalescent COVID-19.

The chain recombines TRBV30 with TRBJ1-2; TRBD1 might be the D (5 bases). V was pared by 2 bases and J by 3 bases, with 10 bases between. The germline gives CDR1 GTSNPN, CDR2 SVGIG (reference sequence). CDR3 length: 13 amino acids. In DNA form, the CDR3 reads TGTGCCTGGAGTAGAACAGGTTACTATGGCTACACCTTC. This sequence encodes CAWSRTGYYGYTF.

The V gene is TRBV5-1, the J gene TRBJ2-2; 8 nucleotides match TRBD2. V shed 0 bases, J shed 5 bases, and the junction held 6 bases outside the gene matches. Germline V gene data show CDR1 as SGHRS and CDR2 as YFSETQ. CDR3 size: 16 residues. The CDR3 here is CASSLAPGGFTGELFF. The CDR3 nucleotides read TGCGCCAGCAGCTTGGCCCCGGGAGGGTTTACCGGGGAGCTGTTTTTT.

This chain joins TRBV7-9 and TRBJ2-7; maybe TRBD2 (5 bases). The CDR3 extends over 14 amino acids. Trimming removed 6 bases from V and 5 bases from J, with 17 bases in between. CDR1 is SEHNR, CDR2 FQNEAQ, per germline (reference sequence). The CDR3 bases are TGTGCCAGCAGTCCCCCGGGGTCAGGAAACGAGCAGTACTTC. Residues: CASSPPGSGNEQYF.

This chain joins TRBV28 and TRBJ1-5; 10 bases fit TRBD1. V lost 6 bases and J lost 3; bases outside the gene matches: 8. The CDR3 runs 16 residues. The germline V gene encodes CDR1 MDHEN and CDR2 SYDVKM. Written as DNA, the CDR3 is TGTGCCAGCAGCCTCCGGGACAGGGGTTACAATCAGCCCCAGCATTTT. Protein sequence: CASSLRDRGYNQPQHF.

This clone was observed a few times. V and J are TRBV19 and TRBJ1-1; tentative D call: TRBD1 (6 bases). The CDR3 runs to 11 residues. Trimming cost V 10 bases and J 7 bases, with 13 bases left between them. CDR1 is LNHDA and CDR2 is SQIVND in the germline V gene (reference sequence). CDR3 sequence: CAIQEQGEAFF. The CDR3 coding sequence is TGTGCCATCCAAGAACAGGGTGAAGCTTTCTTT.

V gene TRBV28 combines with J gene TRBJ1-3; D perhaps matches TRBD1 (6 bases). V lost 4 bases, J lost 4 bases, and 8 bases lay in between. This CDR3 is 13 amino acids long. The V gene's germline CDR1 is MDHEN and CDR2 SYDVKM. The CDR3: CASSWGPGNTIYF. Written as DNA, the CDR3 is TGTGCCAGCAGTTGGGGGCCAGGAAACACCATATATTTT.

Written as DNA, the CDR3 is TGTGCCAGCAGTTTATCGCCCGTTTGGACAGGGAACATGAACACTGAAGCTTTCTTT. Protein: CASSLSPVWTGNMNTEAFF. This chain uses TRBV28 with TRBJ1-1; 8 bases map to TRBD1. The germline gives CDR1 MDHEN, CDR2 SYDVKM. Germline trimming cut 1 base from V and 0 bases from J; bases unmatched to any gene: 13. This CDR3 has 19 residues.

The chain recombines TRBV5-4 with TRBJ2-1, with 9 bases that match TRBD2. CDR1 SGHNT and CDR2 YYREEE come from the germline V gene (reference sequence). Trimming cost V 0 bases and J 5 bases; bases outside gene matches: 6. This CDR3 contains 16 residues. The CDR3 DNA follows: TGTGCCAGCAGCTTGGCTTGCGGGAGGGGAGACAATGAGCAGTTCTTC. Its protein is CASSLACGRGDNEQFF.

The CDR3 protein is CASSLAMEGWYGYTF. The CDR3 coding sequence is TGTGCCAGCAGCTTGGCCATGGAGGGATGGTATGGCTACACCTTC. V gene TRBV5-8 combines with J gene TRBJ1-2; D remains unclear. Germline V gives CDR1 SGHTS, CDR2 YDEGEE. The CDR3 runs to 15 residues. Deletions cut 0 bases from V and 5 bases from J, with 14 bases between.

The J gene is TRBJ2-7, the V gene TRBV27; 7 nucleotides agree with TRBD2. CDR1 MNHEY and CDR2 SMNVEV come from the germline V gene (reference sequence). V gave up 8 bases and J gave up 3 bases; unmatched junction bases: 16. This CDR3 spans 16 amino acids. The chain's CDR3 is CASREAGTTDRYEQYF. In DNA form, the CDR3 reads TGTGCCAGCCGGGAGGCCGGGACTACCGACCGCTACGAGCAGTACTTC.

The J gene is TRBJ2-7, the V gene TRBV27; 14 bases map to TRBD2. Trimming cost V 3 bases and J 9 bases; bases outside gene matches: 7. The germline V gene has CDR1 MNHEY and CDR2 SMNVEV (reference sequence). The CDR3 runs 15 residues. Written as DNA, the CDR3 is TGTGCCAGCAGTTTCCAGGGACTAGCGGGAGTGGGGCAGTACTTC. It specifies CASSFQGLAGVGQYF.

This rearrangement joins TRBV4-3 to TRBJ2-1; D is possibly TRBD2 (6 bases). From germline, CDR1 is LGHNA and CDR2 YSLEER. Trimming pared 0 bases from V and 4 bases from J, leaving 19 bases between. CDR3 length equals 18 residues. The CDR3 DNA follows: TGCGCCAGCAGCCAAGATTGGACTAAGGTGGGATCTTACAATGAGCAGTTCTTC. Its translation is CASSQDWTKVGSYNEQFF.

This clone showed up just once. The CDR3 sequence is CASSLAGGGTEAFF. CDR3 DNA sequence: TGCGCCAGCAGCTTGGCAGGGGGCGGCACTGAAGCTTTCTTT. The chain combines TRBV5-1 with TRBJ1-1; 8 bases align to TRBD1. CDR1 is SGHRS and CDR2 is YFSETQ in the germline V gene. V lost 0 bases and J lost 4; bases outside the gene matches: 2. The CDR3 spans 14 residues.

In DNA form, the CDR3 reads TGTGCCTGGAGTTCGCAGGCCTCTAATGAAAAACTGTTTTTT. As protein: CAWSSQASNEKLFF. The chain couples TRBV30 to TRBJ1-4; D is ambiguous. Germline CDR1 GTSNPN, CDR2 SVGIG (reference sequence). V gave up 2 bases and J gave up 3 bases, with 10 bases separating them. There are 14 residues in the CDR3.

This chain links TRBV5-1 with TRBJ1-2, with 7 nucleotides matching TRBD1. This CDR3 has 15 amino acids. Germline CDR1 and CDR2: SGHRS and YFSETQ. V lost 0 bases, J lost 3 bases, and 5 bases stayed unmatched. The CDR3 region has the DNA TGCGCCAGCAGCTTGGCTGGCAGGGGGGACTATGGCTACACCTTC. It yields the protein CASSLAGRGDYGYTF.

The CDR3 spells CASSRAGNTEAFF. CDR3 coding DNA: TGTGCCAGCTCACGAGCGGGGAACACTGAAGCTTTCTTT. This sequence joins TRBV18 and TRBJ1-1, with unresolved D. The CDR3 runs to 13 residues. V lost 4 bases, J lost 1 base, and 7 bases lay in between. CDR1 and CDR2 from the germline V gene are KGHSH and LQKENI. Filled out from reference TRBV18 and TRBJ1-1, the complete variable domain reads NAGVMQNPRHLVRRRGQEARLRCSPMKGHSHVYWYRQLPEEGLKFMVYLQKENIIDESGMPKERFSAEFPKEGPSILRIQQVVRGDSAAYFCASSRAGNTEAFFGQGTRLTVV.

The chain employs TRBV6-2 or TRBV6-3 and TRBJ1-2; D unclear. Germline-derived CDR1 and CDR2 are MNHEY and SVGEGT. The CDR3 totals 14 residues. V shed 0 bases and J shed 4 bases, with 9 bases lying between them. CDR3 sequence reads: CASSYSVRFYGYTF. The CDR3 coding sequence is TGTGCCAGCAGTTACTCGGTCAGGTTCTATGGCTACACCTTC.

A few counts support this clone. The gene calls are TRBV19 and TRBJ1-3; TRBD1 aligns across 8 bases. CDR3 length: 14 amino acids. V lost 4 bases, J lost 3 bases, and 2 bases stayed unmatched. Germline loops: CDR1 LNHDA, CDR2 SQIVND (reference sequence). In nucleotides, the CDR3 is TGTGCCAGTAGTACGGGGACAGGTGGAAACACCATATATTTT. Translating gives CASSTGTGGNTIYF. The entire variable domain, with the rest obtained from reference TRBV19 and TRBJ1-3, is as follows: DGGITQSPKYLFRKEGQNVTLSCEQNLNHDAMYWYRQDPGQGLRLIYYSQIVNDFQKGDIAEGYSVSREKKESFPLTVTSAQKNPTAFYLCASSTGTGGNTIYFGEGSWLTVV.

This chain uses TRBV4-1 with TRBJ2-7; 9 bases match TRBD2. The V gene end was trimmed by 4 bases and the J gene end by 0 bases; junction bases not matched to a gene: 1. Germline CDR1 is MGHRA and CDR2 is YSYEKL. The CDR3 runs 14 residues. The CDR3 region is CASSPGLASYEQYF. The DNA for the CDR3 is TGCGCCAGCAGCCCGGGACTAGCCTCCTACGAGCAGTACTTC.

This chain connects TRBV10-1 to TRBJ2-3, with 9 bases that match TRBD1. V shed 8 bases and J 3 bases; nucleotides not matched to a gene: 3. This CDR3 contains 13 residues. CDR1 and CDR2 (germline): WNHNN, SYGVQD (reference sequence). In nucleotides, the CDR3 is TGCGCCAGCCGGGACAGGGCAACAGATACGCAGTATTTT. Translating gives CASRDRATDTQYF.

This clone appeared a single time. The V call is TRBV7-9, the J call TRBJ1-2; no reliable D call. The CDR3 loop spans 14 amino acids. Looked up from germline, CDR1 is SEHNR and CDR2 is FQNEAQ (reference sequence). Trimming shortened V by 2 bases and J by 1 base, and 8 bases separated the two germline ends. The CDR3 region has the DNA TGTGCCAGCAGCTTATCCGCCGGTAACTATGGCTACACCTTC. It yields the protein CASSLSAGNYGYTF.